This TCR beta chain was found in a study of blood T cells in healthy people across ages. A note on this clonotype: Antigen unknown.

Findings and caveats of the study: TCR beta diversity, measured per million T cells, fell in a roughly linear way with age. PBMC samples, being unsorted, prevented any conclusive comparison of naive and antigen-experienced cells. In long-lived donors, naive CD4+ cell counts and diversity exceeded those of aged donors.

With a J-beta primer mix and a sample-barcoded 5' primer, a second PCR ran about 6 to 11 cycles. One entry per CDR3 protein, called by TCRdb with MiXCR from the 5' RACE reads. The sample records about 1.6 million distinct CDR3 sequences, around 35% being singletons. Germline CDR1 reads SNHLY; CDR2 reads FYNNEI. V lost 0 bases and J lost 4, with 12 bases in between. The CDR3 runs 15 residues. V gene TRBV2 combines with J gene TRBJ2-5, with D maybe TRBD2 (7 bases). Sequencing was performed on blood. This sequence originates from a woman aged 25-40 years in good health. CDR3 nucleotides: TGTGCCAGCAGTGAAGCGGGTAGGGGGGGAGAGACCCAGTACTTC. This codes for CASSEAGRGGETQYF. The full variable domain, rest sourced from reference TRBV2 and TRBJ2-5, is EPEVTQTPSHQVTQMGQEVILRCVPISNHLYFYWYRQILGQKVEFLVSFYNNEISEKSEIFDDQFSVERPDGSNFTLKIRSTKLEDSAMYFCASSEAGRGGETQYFGPGTRLLVL.